The rows below give T cell receptor beta chains drawn from one sample of a study of blood T cell repertoires in COVID-19. TCRdb's copy holds only in-frame clones and misses some; the assay was immunoSEQ multiplex PCR. The repertoire holds roughly 25,000 clones, with about 92% as singletons. Sequencing input: peripheral blood. The source of these receptors is a human donor in a cohort sampled during active COVID-19. Each CDR3 is given with its conserved first and last residue. Fields, in order: V gene, D gene, CDR3 length, clone size, J gene, CDR3 DNA, CDR3 protein. A D gene is named only where the DNA matches it firmly. Part of the rows lack a size; the others show once, few, many or a class for expanded clones.

v_gene: TRBV28
d_gene: .
len: 12
abundance: .
j_gene: TRBJ1-2
CDR3nt: TGTGCCAGCAGCTCATTGCTATATGGCTACACCTTC
CDR3aa: CASSSLLYGYTF

v_gene: TRBV19
d_gene: .
len: 17
abundance: .
j_gene: TRBJ2-6
CDR3nt: TGTGCCAGTACCCCTGGCAGGGTAGTCTCTGGGGCCAACGTCCTGACTTTC
CDR3aa: CASTPGRVVSGANVLTF

v_gene: TRBV5-5
d_gene: TRBD1
len: 14
abundance: .
j_gene: TRBJ1-2
CDR3nt: TGTGCCAGCAGCAGAGAACAGGGGGCGCAGGGCTACACCTTC
CDR3aa: CASSREQGAQGYTF

v_gene: TRBV10-1
d_gene: TRBD1
len: 15
abundance: .
j_gene: TRBJ2-3
CDR3nt: TGCGCCAGTACCGGACAGGGGGCGACGACAGATACGCAGTATTTT
CDR3aa: CASTGQGATTDTQYF

v_gene: TRBV7-8
d_gene: TRBD1
len: 18
abundance: once
j_gene: TRBJ1-2
CDR3nt: TGTGCCAGCAGCTTCCGGGGGACAGGGGGCGCGGGTTACTATGGCTACACCTTC
CDR3aa: CASSFRGTGGAGYYGYTF

v_gene: TRBV7-9
d_gene: TRBD1
len: 12
abundance: .
j_gene: TRBJ1-1
CDR3nt: TGTGCCAGCAGCTTCTCCCAGGGGGGCGCTTTCTTT
CDR3aa: CASSFSQGGAFF

v_gene: TRBV7-2
d_gene: TRBD2
len: 15
abundance: .
j_gene: TRBJ2-1
CDR3nt: TGTGCCAGCAGCTTAGCTAGCGGGGTATCGGGTGAGCAGTTCTTC
CDR3aa: CASSLASGVSGEQFF

v_gene: TRBV6-5
d_gene: TRBD1
len: 13
abundance: once
j_gene: TRBJ1-2
CDR3nt: TGTGCCAGCAGCGTACAGGGGGCCTATGGCTACACCTTC
CDR3aa: CASSVQGAYGYTF

v_gene: TRBV4-2
d_gene: TRBD1
len: 15
abundance: .
j_gene: TRBJ1-4
CDR3nt: TGTGCCAGCAGCCAACAGACAGGGATTAATGAAAAACTGTTTTTT
CDR3aa: CASSQQTGINEKLFF

v_gene: TRBV5-8
d_gene: TRBD2
len: 14
abundance: .
j_gene: TRBJ2-3
CDR3nt: TGTGCCAGCAGCCCCGGGGGGAGCACAGATACGCAGTATTTT
CDR3aa: CASSPGGSTDTQYF

v_gene: TRBV5-1
d_gene: .
len: 14
abundance: .
j_gene: TRBJ1-5
CDR3nt: TGCGCCAGCAGCTTGGGCGGGGAGGGGCAGCCCCAGCATTTT
CDR3aa: CASSLGGEGQPQHF

v_gene: TRBV5-6
d_gene: .
len: 17
abundance: .
j_gene: TRBJ1-5
CDR3nt: TGTGCCAGCAGCTCGCGCTCACAGGGTTTCAGCAATCAGCCCCAGCATTTT
CDR3aa: CASSSRSQGFSNQPQHF

v_gene: TRBV19
d_gene: .
len: 15
abundance: .
j_gene: TRBJ1-6
CDR3nt: TGTGCCAGTAGGACGATGGGGCCTGATTCTTCACCCCTCCACTTT
CDR3aa: CASRTMGPDSSPLHF

v_gene: TRBV11-2
d_gene: .
len: 14
abundance: .
j_gene: TRBJ2-3
CDR3nt: TGTGCCAGCAGCTTAGACAGGTCCGGAGATACGCAGTATTTT
CDR3aa: CASSLDRSGDTQYF

v_gene: TRBV6-6
d_gene: TRBD1
len: 13
abundance: .
j_gene: TRBJ1-2
CDR3nt: TGTGCCAGCAGCCTGACAGGGGGCCTGGGCTACACCTTC
CDR3aa: CASSLTGGLGYTF

v_gene: TRBV2
d_gene: .
len: 11
abundance: .
j_gene: TRBJ1-4
CDR3nt: TGTGCCAGCAGTGTCGGGGAAAAACTGTTTTTT
CDR3aa: CASSVGEKLFF

v_gene: TRBV6-5
d_gene: TRBD1
len: 15
abundance: .
j_gene: TRBJ2-2
CDR3nt: TGTGCCATTAAAGGGGGCAGGGCGGCTGTCGGGGAGCTGTTTTTT
CDR3aa: CAIKGGRAAVGELFF

v_gene: TRBV24-1
d_gene: TRBD1
len: 13
abundance: .
j_gene: TRBJ2-3
CDR3nt: TGTGCCACCAGGGACAGGGGGACAGATACGCAGTATTTT
CDR3aa: CATRDRGTDTQYF

v_gene: TRBV2
d_gene: .
len: 14
abundance: .
j_gene: TRBJ1-1
CDR3nt: TGTGCCAGCAGTCCGGACACCCTGAACACTGAAGCTTTCTTT
CDR3aa: CASSPDTLNTEAFF

v_gene: TRBV6-5
d_gene: .
len: 15
abundance: .
j_gene: TRBJ2-1
CDR3nt: TGTGCCAGCAGTCCGGTCGAGGGACTTTTCAATGAGCAGTTCTTC
CDR3aa: CASSPVEGLFNEQFF

v_gene: TRBV19
d_gene: .
len: 13
abundance: .
j_gene: TRBJ1-5
CDR3nt: TGTGCCAGTAGTAAACAGGCGGATCAGCCCCAGCATTTT
CDR3aa: CASSKQADQPQHF

v_gene: TRBV6-5
d_gene: TRBD2
len: 15
abundance: .
j_gene: TRBJ2-1
CDR3nt: TGTGCCAGCAGTTTGACTAGCGGGGCTTGGAATGAGCAGTTCTTC
CDR3aa: CASSLTSGAWNEQFF

v_gene: TRBV27
d_gene: .
len: 12
abundance: .
j_gene: TRBJ2-1
CDR3nt: TGTGCCAGCAAACGTATAGGGAGTGAGCAGTTCTTC
CDR3aa: CASKRIGSEQFF

v_gene: TRBV6-2/TRBV6-3
d_gene: .
len: 17
abundance: .
j_gene: TRBJ2-1
CDR3nt: TGTGCCAGCAGTTACCATCCTTGGGCGGGGGCTAGTAATGAGCAGTTCTTC
CDR3aa: CASSYHPWAGASNEQFF

v_gene: TRBV5-4
d_gene: .
len: 15
abundance: few
j_gene: TRBJ1-1
CDR3nt: TGTGCCAGCAGCTCCCCTATGGGCAGGGAAAGAAGAGCTTTCTTT
CDR3aa: CASSSPMGRERRAFF

v_gene: TRBV5-4
d_gene: .
len: 16
abundance: .
j_gene: TRBJ1-6
CDR3nt: TGTGCCAGCAGCTCAGTACAGGGACCCCTAAATTCACCCCTCCACTTT
CDR3aa: CASSSVQGPLNSPLHF

v_gene: TRBV7-2
d_gene: TRBD2
len: 17
abundance: .
j_gene: TRBJ2-1
CDR3nt: TGTGCCAGCAGCTCCCCCTGGCCTAGCGGGGGGGCCGATGAGCAGTTCTTC
CDR3aa: CASSSPWPSGGADEQFF

v_gene: TRBV11-2
d_gene: TRBD1
len: 15
abundance: .
j_gene: TRBJ2-3
CDR3nt: TGTGCCAGCACTATGACAGGGGGAGATACAGATACGCAGTATTTT
CDR3aa: CASTMTGGDTDTQYF

v_gene: TRBV3-1/TRBV3-2
d_gene: TRBD2
len: 15
abundance: .
j_gene: TRBJ2-5
CDR3nt: TGTGCCAGCAGAGCGTCGGGAGGAGTGAGAGAGACCCAGTACTTC
CDR3aa: CASRASGGVRETQYF

v_gene: TRBV13
d_gene: .
len: 14
abundance: .
j_gene: TRBJ2-5
CDR3nt: TGTGCCAGCAGCATCGGGACGGGAGAAGAGACCCAGTACTTC
CDR3aa: CASSIGTGEETQYF

v_gene: TRBV27
d_gene: .
len: 15
abundance: .
j_gene: TRBJ1-2
CDR3nt: TGTGCCAGCAGAGTACAGGGTAACGCGGACTATGGCTACACCTTC
CDR3aa: CASRVQGNADYGYTF

v_gene: TRBV5-1
d_gene: .
len: 16
abundance: once
j_gene: TRBJ2-5
CDR3nt: TGCGCCAGCAGCTTGGGTGGGTCGGGGTACCAAGAGACCCAGTACTTC
CDR3aa: CASSLGGSGYQETQYF

v_gene: TRBV24-1
d_gene: .
len: 18
abundance: .
j_gene: TRBJ2-7
CDR3nt: TGTGCCACCAGTGAGCCTCCGGGACATAAAAATCAAGGGTACGAGCAGTACTTC
CDR3aa: CATSEPPGHKNQGYEQYF

v_gene: TRBV10-3
d_gene: .
len: 11
abundance: .
j_gene: TRBJ2-3
CDR3nt: TGTGCCAGCTTAGAAACAGATACGCAGTATTTT
CDR3aa: CASLETDTQYF

v_gene: TRBV20-1
d_gene: .
len: 14
abundance: .
j_gene: TRBJ1-5
CDR3nt: TGCAGTGCTAGTGGCAGGTTTAGCAATCAGCCCCAGCATTTT
CDR3aa: CSASGRFSNQPQHF

v_gene: TRBV5-8
d_gene: .
len: 14
abundance: .
j_gene: TRBJ2-6
CDR3nt: TGTGCCAGCAGCTTGATATCTGGGGCCAACGTCCTGACTTTC
CDR3aa: CASSLISGANVLTF

v_gene: TRBV9
d_gene: TRBD1
len: 15
abundance: .
j_gene: TRBJ1-4
CDR3nt: TGTGCCAGCAGCGAACGGACAGGGGTTAATGAAAAACTGTTTTTT
CDR3aa: CASSERTGVNEKLFF

v_gene: TRBV2
d_gene: TRBD1
len: 14
abundance: .
j_gene: TRBJ1-5
CDR3nt: TGTGCCAGCAGTTTAGACAGGGGTGGTCAGCCCCAGCATTTT
CDR3aa: CASSLDRGGQPQHF

v_gene: TRBV2
d_gene: .
len: 14
abundance: once
j_gene: TRBJ2-1
CDR3nt: TGTGCCAGCGGTATCGGGGGTGCCTACAATGAGCAGTTCTTC
CDR3aa: CASGIGGAYNEQFF

v_gene: TRBV19
d_gene: .
len: 15
abundance: .
j_gene: TRBJ2-6
CDR3nt: TGTGCCAGTAGTATGCGAGCTACTGGGGCCAACGTCCTGACTTTC
CDR3aa: CASSMRATGANVLTF

v_gene: TRBV11-3
d_gene: .
len: 18
abundance: .
j_gene: TRBJ2-1
CDR3nt: TGTGCCAGCAGCGCCTCGAAGACAGCGTCTTACTCCTACAATGAGCAGTTCTTC
CDR3aa: CASSASKTASYSYNEQFF

v_gene: TRBV10-3
d_gene: TRBD1
len: 17
abundance: .
j_gene: TRBJ2-1
CDR3nt: TGTGCCATCAGTGAGGCAGCGGGACAGGGGGCTTACAATGAGCAGTTCTTC
CDR3aa: CAISEAAGQGAYNEQFF

v_gene: TRBV4-1
d_gene: TRBD2
len: 18
abundance: once
j_gene: TRBJ2-3
CDR3nt: TGCGCCAGCAGCCAAGATTTCCGGACTAGCGGGCGCACAGATACGCAGTATTTT
CDR3aa: CASSQDFRTSGRTDTQYF

v_gene: TRBV6-6
d_gene: .
len: 16
abundance: .
j_gene: TRBJ1-3
CDR3nt: TGTGCCAGCAGTCGACGCGGGGCAAAGGCTGGAAACACCATATATTTT
CDR3aa: CASSRRGAKAGNTIYF

v_gene: TRBV27
d_gene: TRBD1
len: 17
abundance: .
j_gene: TRBJ2-6
CDR3nt: TGTGCCAGCAGTTTGACAGGGGGGATCTCTGGGGCCAACGTCCTGACTTTC
CDR3aa: CASSLTGGISGANVLTF

v_gene: TRBV10-1
d_gene: TRBD1
len: 13
abundance: .
j_gene: TRBJ1-6
CDR3nt: TGCGCCAGCAGTGGAACAGGGGGATCACCCCTCCACTTT
CDR3aa: CASSGTGGSPLHF

v_gene: TRBV2
d_gene: .
len: 13
abundance: .
j_gene: TRBJ2-3
CDR3nt: TGTGCCAGCAGGGGGCTTAGCACAGATACGCAGTATTTT
CDR3aa: CASRGLSTDTQYF

v_gene: TRBV12-3/TRBV12-4
d_gene: TRBD1
len: 13
abundance: few
j_gene: TRBJ1-5
CDR3nt: TGTGCCAGCTGGGACAGCTCCAATCAGCCCCAGCATTTT
CDR3aa: CASWDSSNQPQHF

v_gene: TRBV11-2
d_gene: TRBD2
len: 15
abundance: .
j_gene: TRBJ2-7
CDR3nt: TGTGCCAGCAGCTCAAGACTAGCGGGGGGCCACGAGCAGTACTTC
CDR3aa: CASSSRLAGGHEQYF

v_gene: TRBV29-1
d_gene: .
len: 14
abundance: .
j_gene: TRBJ2-1
CDR3nt: TGCAGCGTTTACCTAGCGACCGCCTACAATGAGCAGTTCTTC
CDR3aa: CSVYLATAYNEQFF

v_gene: TRBV5-1
d_gene: TRBD1
len: 16
abundance: .
j_gene: TRBJ1-2
CDR3nt: TGCGCCAGCACATCCGGGACAGGGGGCAGGGTCGGCGGCTACACCTTC
CDR3aa: CASTSGTGGRVGGYTF

v_gene: TRBV7-9
d_gene: .
len: 14
abundance: .
j_gene: TRBJ1-1
CDR3nt: TGTGCCAGCAGCCCAGGATCGGAGAACACTGAAGCTTTCTTT
CDR3aa: CASSPGSENTEAFF

v_gene: TRBV11-1
d_gene: TRBD2
len: 16
abundance: .
j_gene: TRBJ2-3
CDR3nt: TGTGCCAGCAGCCCCCCGGGACTAGGGGTGATGAATACGCAGTATTTT
CDR3aa: CASSPPGLGVMNTQYF

v_gene: TRBV7-3
d_gene: .
len: 15
abundance: .
j_gene: TRBJ2-2
CDR3nt: TGTGCCAGCAGCCCTTCGGGGACTCGGGGCGGGGAGCTGTTTTTT
CDR3aa: CASSPSGTRGGELFF

v_gene: TRBV3-1/TRBV3-2
d_gene: .
len: 12
abundance: .
j_gene: TRBJ1-1
CDR3nt: TGTGCCAGCAGCCGATGGTCCTATGAAGCTTTCTTT
CDR3aa: CASSRWSYEAFF

v_gene: TRBV5-1
d_gene: .
len: 14
abundance: .
j_gene: TRBJ1-1
CDR3nt: TGCGCCAGCAGCTTGGGACAGACGAACACTGAAGCTTTCTTT
CDR3aa: CASSLGQTNTEAFF

v_gene: TRBV5-1
d_gene: TRBD1
len: 14
abundance: .
j_gene: TRBJ2-7
CDR3nt: TGCGCCAGCAGCTTGGCAGGGGGCAGATACGAGCAGTACTTC
CDR3aa: CASSLAGGRYEQYF